This T cell receptor (beta chain) was recovered during a study of CD8+CD57+ T cells in acquired aplastic anemia. Study background: DNA per sorted CD4+ or CD8+ sample ranged roughly 0.19 to 30 ug, averaging roughly 3.2 ug.

As for this clonotype: Its cognate antigen is unknown.

The template for TCR beta VDJ and CDR3 sequence profiling was genomic DNA. TCRdb re-called the reads with MiXCR, one entry per CDR3 protein. The sample records 200,000 to 250,000 distinct CDR3 sequences, roughly 33% being singletons. Study-wide points: Some 31 CD8+ CDR3 sequences were shared between patients and controls. CD8+ Simpson's diversity did not differ significantly between patients and controls.

Specimen: sorted CD4+, CD8+, or CD8+CD57+ T cells (not recorded which) from PBMCs. This sequence was found in a human donor in good health, serving as a control.

The CDR3 coding sequence is TGCAGTGCTAGAGACGGAGACAGGGGGCTTGGCGAGCAGTACTTC. Translation: CSARDGDRGLGEQYF. The chain uses TRBV20-1 and TRBJ2-5, with 10 bases lining up with TRBD1. The last part of the DNA fits TRBJ2-7 better; the J call may be wrong. CDR3 length equals 15 residues. Germline V gene lookup returns CDR1 DFQATT and CDR2 SNEGSKA (reference sequence).